This T cell receptor (beta chain) was found in a study of cytomegalovirus exposure and HLA in healthy donors. Comment on this clone: The antigen remains unidentified.

CDR3 length: 14 amino acids. The V segment lost 9 bases and the J segment 6 bases; nucleotides outside the gene matches: 5. From germline, CDR1 is WNHNN and CDR2 SYGVQD (reference sequence). Whole-study findings and limits: In vitro work confirmed that a few CMV-associated chains recognize CMV antigens.

Method: immunoSEQ multiplex PCR; TCRdb's copy keeps in-frame clones and lacks some. The table has approximately 280,000 clones, around nine tenths seen once; the top ten hold approximately 0.88%. The chain combines TRBV10-1 with TRBJ2-3; 14 bases map to TRBD2. The sequenced sample was PBMCs. This TCR was recovered from a woman aged 18-35 years in good health and CMV-seronegative. For the CDR3, the DNA is TGCGCCAGGGGGACTAGCGGGAGTAGGGATACGCAGTATTTT. It translates to CARGTSGSRDTQYF.